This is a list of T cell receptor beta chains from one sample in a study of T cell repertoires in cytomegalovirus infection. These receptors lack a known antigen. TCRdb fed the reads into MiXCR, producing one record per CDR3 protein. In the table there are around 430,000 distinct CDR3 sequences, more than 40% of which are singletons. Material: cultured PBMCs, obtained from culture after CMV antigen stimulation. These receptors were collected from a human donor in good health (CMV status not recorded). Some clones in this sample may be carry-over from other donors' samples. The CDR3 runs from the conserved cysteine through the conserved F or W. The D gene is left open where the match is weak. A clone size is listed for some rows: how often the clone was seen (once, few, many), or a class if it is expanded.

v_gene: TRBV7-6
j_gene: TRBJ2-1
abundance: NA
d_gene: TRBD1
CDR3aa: CASSPNGQGGGNEQFF
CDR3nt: TGTGCCAGCAGCCCCAATGGCCAAGGGGGCGGGAATGAGCAGTTCTTC

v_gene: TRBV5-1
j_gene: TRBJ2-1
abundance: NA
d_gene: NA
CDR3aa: CASRYGDRSYNEQFF
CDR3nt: TGCGCCAGCAGATACGGGGACCGCTCCTACAATGAGCAGTTCTTC

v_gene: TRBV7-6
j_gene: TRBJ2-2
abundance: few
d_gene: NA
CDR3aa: CASSSGVDTGELFF
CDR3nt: TGTGCCAGCAGCTCCGGAGTGGACACCGGGGAGCTGTTTTTT

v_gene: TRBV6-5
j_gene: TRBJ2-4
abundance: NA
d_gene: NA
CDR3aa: CASSFTGSWAKNIQYF
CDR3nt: TGTGCCAGCAGTTTTACAGGGTCTTGGGCCAAAAACATTCAGTACTTC

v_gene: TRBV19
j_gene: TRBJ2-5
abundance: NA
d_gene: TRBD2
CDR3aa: CASRITSVQETQYF
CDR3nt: TGTGCCAGTAGGATCACTAGCGTCCAAGAGACCCAGTACTTC

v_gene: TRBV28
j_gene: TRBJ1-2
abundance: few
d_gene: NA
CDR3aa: CASKEKGYTF
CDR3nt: TGTGCCAGCAAAGAGAAAGGCTACACCTTC

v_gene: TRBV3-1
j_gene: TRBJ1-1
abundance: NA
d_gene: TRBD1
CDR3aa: CASSRAQGAPNTEAFF
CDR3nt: TGTGCCAGCAGCCGCGCACAGGGGGCGCCGAACACTGAAGCTTTCTTT

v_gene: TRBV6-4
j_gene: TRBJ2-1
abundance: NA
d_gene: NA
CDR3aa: CASSEQQGPYNEQFF
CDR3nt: TGTGCCAGCAGTGAACAACAAGGCCCCTACAATGAGCAGTTCTTC

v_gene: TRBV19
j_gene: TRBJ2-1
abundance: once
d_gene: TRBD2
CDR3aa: CASSIPLAGVNEQFF
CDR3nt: TGTGCCAGTAGTATTCCCCTAGCGGGAGTCAATGAGCAGTTCTTC

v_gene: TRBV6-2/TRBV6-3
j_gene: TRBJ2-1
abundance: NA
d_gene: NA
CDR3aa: CASMPGGRLDEQFF
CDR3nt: TGTGCCAGCATGCCCGGGGGGCGGCTGGATGAGCAGTTCTTC

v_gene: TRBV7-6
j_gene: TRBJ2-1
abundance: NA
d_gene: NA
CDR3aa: CASSRGTGQFF
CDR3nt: TGTGCCAGCAGCCGGGGGACTGGGCAGTTCTTC

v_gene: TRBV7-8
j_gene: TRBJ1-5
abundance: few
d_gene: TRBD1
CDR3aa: CASSLAEGGTGGNQPQHF
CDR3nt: TGTGCCAGCAGCTTAGCGGAGGGGGGGACAGGTGGCAATCAGCCCCAGCATTTT

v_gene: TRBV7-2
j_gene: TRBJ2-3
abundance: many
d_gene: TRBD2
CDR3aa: CASSLVGLAGPDTQYF
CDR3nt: TGTGCCAGCAGCTTAGTGGGACTAGCGGGTCCAGATACGCAGTATTTT

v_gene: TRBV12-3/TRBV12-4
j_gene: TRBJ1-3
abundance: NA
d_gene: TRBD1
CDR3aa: CASSSTGRNTIYF
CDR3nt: TGTGCCAGCAGTTCGACAGGGAGAAACACCATATATTTT

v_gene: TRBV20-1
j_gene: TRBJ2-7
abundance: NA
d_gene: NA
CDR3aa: CSARPTVGHEYF
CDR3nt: TGCAGTGCTAGACCCACAGTCGGTCATGAGTACTTC

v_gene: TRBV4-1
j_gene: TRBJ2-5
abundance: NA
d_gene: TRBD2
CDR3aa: CASSQGTGLAGRQETQYF
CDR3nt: TGCGCCAGCAGCCAAGGCACGGGACTAGCGGGACGCCAAGAGACCCAGTACTTC

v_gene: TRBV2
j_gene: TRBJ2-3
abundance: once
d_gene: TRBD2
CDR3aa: CASDSGGPVTDTQYF
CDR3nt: TGTGCCAGCGATAGCGGGGGTCCTGTCACAGATACGCAGTATTTT

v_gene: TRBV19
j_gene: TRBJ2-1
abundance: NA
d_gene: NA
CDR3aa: CASSGSARYNEQFF
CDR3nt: TGTGCCAGTAGCGGCTCGGCGAGATACAATGAGCAGTTCTTC

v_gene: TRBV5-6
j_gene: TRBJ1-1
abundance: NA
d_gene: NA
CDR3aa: CASSLWLNTEAFF
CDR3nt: TGTGCCAGCAGCTTGTGGTTGAACACTGAAGCTTTCTTT

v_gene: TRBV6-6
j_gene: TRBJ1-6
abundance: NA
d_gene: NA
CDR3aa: CASSYGGGASSPLHF
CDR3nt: TGTGCCAGCAGTTACGGGGGAGGAGCGAGCTCACCCCTCCACTTT

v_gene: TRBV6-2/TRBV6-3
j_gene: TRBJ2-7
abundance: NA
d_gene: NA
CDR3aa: CASSPLIYEQYF
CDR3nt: TGTGCCAGCAGTCCCCTCATCTACGAGCAGTACTTC

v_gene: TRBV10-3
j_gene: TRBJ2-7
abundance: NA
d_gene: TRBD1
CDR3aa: CAIGQGPYEQYF
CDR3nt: TGTGCCATCGGACAGGGCCCCTACGAGCAGTACTTC

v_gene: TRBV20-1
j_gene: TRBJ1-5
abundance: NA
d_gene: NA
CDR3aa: CSAKSSTAYQPQHF
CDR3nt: TGCAGTGCCAAAAGTTCGACAGCATATCAGCCCCAGCATTTT

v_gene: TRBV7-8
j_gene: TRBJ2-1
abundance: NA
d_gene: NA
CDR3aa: CASSPLVGESEQFF
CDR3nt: TGTGCCAGCAGCCCGCTAGTGGGGGAGAGTGAGCAGTTCTTC

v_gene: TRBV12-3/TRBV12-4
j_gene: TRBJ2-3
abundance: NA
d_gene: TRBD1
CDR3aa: CASSARRGGEIDTQYF
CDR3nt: TGTGCCAGCAGTGCCCGCCGAGGGGGCGAGATTGATACGCAGTATTTT

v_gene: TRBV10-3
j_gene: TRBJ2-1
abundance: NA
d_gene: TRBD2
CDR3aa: CAISSLAGESRYNEQFF
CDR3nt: TGTGCCATCAGTAGTCTAGCGGGAGAATCCCGCTACAATGAGCAGTTCTTC